One sample yielded the 2 T cell receptor beta chains listed below, sequenced in a study of tumor-infiltrating lymphocytes in primary liver carcinoma. Production of TCR beta cDNA used approximately 0.45 ug total RNA together with a constant-region primer. Construction of TCR beta libraries relied on three successive nested multiplex PCR rounds employing slightly modified ARM-PCR. The study ran its first two PCR rounds for roughly 11 cycles each, using TRBV1-TRBV30 forward primers and a C-beta reverse primer. TCRdb used MiXCR to reprocess the multiplex PCR reads, holding one entry per CDR3 protein. The table includes fewer than 350,000 distinct CDR3 sequences, about 60% detected once. In addition to blood RNA drawn from unsorted whole blood, germline DNA was extracted. The sequenced material came from peripheral blood. The source of these receptors is a man aged 35-49 years with primary liver carcinoma and hepatitis B virus infection.

The chain joins TRBV5-6 to TRBJ2-7; 9 bases match TRBD2. This CDR3 is built from 15 residues. V gave up 4 bases and J gave up 3 bases; unmatched junction bases: 8. Germline V gene lookup returns CDR1 SGHDT and CDR2 YYEEEE. The DNA for the CDR3 is TGTGCCAGCAGCCAGGCTAGCGGGATCTTCTACGAGCAGTACTTC. This sequence encodes CASSQASGIFYEQYF.

The chain links TRBV5-1 to TRBJ2-3; D ambiguous. This CDR3 has 15 residues. V lost 0 bases and J 6 bases, leaving 14 bases between the germline ends. Germline CDR1 is SGHRS and CDR2 is YFSETQ. Written as DNA, the CDR3 is TGCGCCAGCAGCTTGGGGGATAGCTCCGGGGATACGCAGTATTTT. The encoded protein is CASSLGDSSGDTQYF.